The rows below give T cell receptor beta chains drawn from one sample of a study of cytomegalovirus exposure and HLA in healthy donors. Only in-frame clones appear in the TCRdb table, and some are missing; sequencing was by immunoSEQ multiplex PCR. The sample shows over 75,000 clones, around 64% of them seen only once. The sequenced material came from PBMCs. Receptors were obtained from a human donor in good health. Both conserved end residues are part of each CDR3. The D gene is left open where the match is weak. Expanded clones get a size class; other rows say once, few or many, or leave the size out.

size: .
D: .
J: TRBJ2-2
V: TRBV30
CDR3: CAWSVQGGTGELFF
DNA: TGTGCCTGGAGTGTACAGGGTGGGACCGGGGAGCTGTTTTTT

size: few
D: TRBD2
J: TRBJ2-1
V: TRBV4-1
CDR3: CASSDRGGSGANEQFF
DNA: TGCGCCAGCAGCGATCGCGGGGGGTCCGGGGCCAATGAGCAGTTCTTC

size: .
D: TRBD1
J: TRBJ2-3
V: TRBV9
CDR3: CASSVGGQRVSDTQYF
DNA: TGTGCCAGCAGCGTAGGGGGACAGAGGGTTTCAGATACGCAGTATTTT

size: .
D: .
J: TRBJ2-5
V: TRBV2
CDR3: CASRPNFETQYF
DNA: TGTGCCAGCAGGCCGAACTTCGAGACCCAGTACTTC

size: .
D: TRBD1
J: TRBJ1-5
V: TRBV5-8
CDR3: CASSSLDGQGGNQPQHF
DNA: TGTGCCAGCAGCTCCCTTGACGGACAGGGGGGCAATCAGCCCCAGCATTTT

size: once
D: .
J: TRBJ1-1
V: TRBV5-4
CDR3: CASSPREPYTEAFF
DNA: TGTGCCAGCAGCCCACGGGAACCATACACTGAAGCTTTCTTT

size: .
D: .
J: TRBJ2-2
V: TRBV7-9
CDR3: CASSLYRDGGELFF
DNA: TGTGCCAGCAGCTTATACCGGGATGGGGGGGAGCTGTTTTTT

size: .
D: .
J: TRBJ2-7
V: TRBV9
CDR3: CASSPTPRGGARYEQYF
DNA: TGTGCCAGCTCACCCACTCCTAGGGGGGGGGCCCGCTACGAGCAGTACTTC

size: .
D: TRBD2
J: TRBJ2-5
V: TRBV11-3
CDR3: CASSPRLSGGSGETQYF
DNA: TGTGCCAGCAGCCCACGTTTGTCGGGGGGGTCCGGAGAGACCCAGTACTTC

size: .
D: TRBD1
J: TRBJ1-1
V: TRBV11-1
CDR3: CASSSTHLTGAEAFF
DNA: TGTGCCAGCAGCTCGACACACTTGACAGGGGCTGAAGCTTTCTTT

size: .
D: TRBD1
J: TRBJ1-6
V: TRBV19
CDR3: CASEQGGYNSPLHF
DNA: TGTGCCAGTGAACAGGGGGGATATAATTCACCCCTCCACTTT

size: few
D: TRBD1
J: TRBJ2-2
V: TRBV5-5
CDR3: CASNLGQASGELFF
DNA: TGTGCCAGCAACCTGGGACAGGCTAGCGGGGAGCTGTTTTTT

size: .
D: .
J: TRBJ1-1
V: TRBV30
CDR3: CAWTPLGRTLNTEAFF
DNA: TGTGCCTGGACACCCCTGGGGAGGACCTTGAACACTGAAGCTTTCTTT

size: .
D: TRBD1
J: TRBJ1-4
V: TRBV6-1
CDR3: CASSEFRGSANEKLFF
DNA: TGTGCCAGCAGTGAATTCAGGGGGAGTGCTAATGAAAAACTGTTTTTT

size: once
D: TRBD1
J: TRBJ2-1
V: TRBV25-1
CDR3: CASSESRTGDNEQFF
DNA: TGTGCCAGCAGTGAATCGCGGACAGGTGACAATGAGCAGTTCTTC

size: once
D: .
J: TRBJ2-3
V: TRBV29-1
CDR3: CSVGEDTQYF
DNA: TGCAGCGTTGGCGAAGATACGCAGTATTTT

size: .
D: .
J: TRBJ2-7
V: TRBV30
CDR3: CAWSRASKDEQYF
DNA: TGTGCCTGGAGTAGGGCTAGCAAAGACGAGCAGTACTTC

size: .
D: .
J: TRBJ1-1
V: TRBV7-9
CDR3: CASSGPRDTEAFF
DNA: TGTGCCAGCAGCGGCCCGAGGGATACTGAAGCTTTCTTT

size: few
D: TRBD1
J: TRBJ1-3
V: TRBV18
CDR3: CASSPPDRRAIYF
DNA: TGTGCCAGCTCACCACCGGACAGGAGGGCCATATATTTT

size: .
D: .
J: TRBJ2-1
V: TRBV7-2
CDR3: CASSLELIGEQFF
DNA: TGTGCCAGCAGCTTAGAGCTGATTGGTGAGCAGTTCTTC

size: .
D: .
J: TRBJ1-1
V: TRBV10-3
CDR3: CAISERGEKQLNTEAFF
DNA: TGTGCCATCAGTGAGCGGGGGGAAAAACAGCTGAACACTGAAGCTTTCTTT

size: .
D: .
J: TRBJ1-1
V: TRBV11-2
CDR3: CASSLVRQGRLSNTEAFF
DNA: TGTGCCAGCAGCTTAGTTCGCCAGGGGCGTCTCTCGAACACTGAAGCTTTCTTT

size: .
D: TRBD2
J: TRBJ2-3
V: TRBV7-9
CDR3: CASSTGTSVVTDTQYF
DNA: TGTGCCAGCAGCACAGGGACTAGCGTTGTAACAGATACGCAGTATTTT

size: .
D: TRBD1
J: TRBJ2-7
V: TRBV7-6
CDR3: CASSVGTGRGYEQYF
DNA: TGTGCCAGCAGCGTTGGGACAGGGAGAGGATACGAGCAGTACTTC

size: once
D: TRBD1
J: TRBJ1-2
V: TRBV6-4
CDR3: CASSADRVGYGYTF
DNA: TGTGCCAGCAGCGCGGACAGGGTTGGCTATGGCTACACCTTC

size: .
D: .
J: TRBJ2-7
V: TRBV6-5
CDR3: CASSYSARHNYEQYF
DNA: TGTGCCAGCAGTTACAGTGCGCGGCACAACTACGAGCAGTACTTC

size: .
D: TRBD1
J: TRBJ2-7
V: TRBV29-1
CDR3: CSVPGTGTGQQYF
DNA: TGCAGCGTTCCTGGCACCGGGACAGGACAGCAGTACTTC

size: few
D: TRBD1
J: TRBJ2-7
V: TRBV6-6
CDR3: CASSHKQGLWLYF
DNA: TGTGCCAGCAGTCACAAACAGGGGCTCTGGCTGTACTTC

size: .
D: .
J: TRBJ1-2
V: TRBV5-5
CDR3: CASSPTLPPYGYTF
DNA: TGTGCCAGCAGCCCTACTCTTCCCCCATATGGCTACACCTTC

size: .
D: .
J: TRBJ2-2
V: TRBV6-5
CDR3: CASSYSGGKLFF
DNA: TGTGCCAGCAGTTACTCAGGGGGAAAGCTGTTTTTT

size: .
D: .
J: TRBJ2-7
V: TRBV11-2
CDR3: CASSLVGGGGSEQYF
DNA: TGTGCCAGCAGCTTAGTTGGTGGGGGCGGCTCCGAGCAGTACTTC

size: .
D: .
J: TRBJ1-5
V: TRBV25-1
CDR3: CASSESSQGGPQHF
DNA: TGTGCCAGCAGTGAATCTAGTCAGGGCGGACCCCAGCATTTT

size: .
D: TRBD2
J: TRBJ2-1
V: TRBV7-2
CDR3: CASSLLGGSYNEQFF
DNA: TGTGCCAGCAGCTTGCTGGGGGGGTCCTACAATGAGCAGTTCTTC

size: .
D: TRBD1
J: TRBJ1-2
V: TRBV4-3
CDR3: CASSQDPQTGLFYGYTF
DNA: TGCGCCAGCAGCCAAGATCCCCAGACAGGGTTATTCTATGGCTACACCTTC

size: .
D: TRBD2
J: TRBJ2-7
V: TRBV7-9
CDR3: CASSPENGLAGAISYEQYF
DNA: TGTGCCAGCAGCCCCGAGAATGGACTAGCGGGGGCCATTTCCTACGAGCAGTACTTC

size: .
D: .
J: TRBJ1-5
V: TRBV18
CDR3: CASSPRDNSNQPQHF
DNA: TGTGCCAGCTCACCTCGGGACAATAGCAATCAGCCCCAGCATTTT

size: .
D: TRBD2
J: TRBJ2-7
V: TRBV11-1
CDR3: CASSRTSGGPYEQYF
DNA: TGTGCCAGCAGCCGGACTAGCGGGGGGCCGTACGAGCAGTACTTC

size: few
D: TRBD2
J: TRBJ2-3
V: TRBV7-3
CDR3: CASSLVASGVDTQYF
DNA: TGTGCCAGCAGCTTAGTGGCTAGCGGGGTAGATACGCAGTATTTT

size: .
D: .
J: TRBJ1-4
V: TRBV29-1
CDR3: CSAQGGGEKLFF
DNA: TGCAGCGCACAGGGAGGGGGTGAAAAACTGTTTTTT

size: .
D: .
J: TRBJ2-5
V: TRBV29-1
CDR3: CSVLGQGRWETQYF
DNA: TGCAGCGTGCTGGGACAAGGGCGATGGGAGACCCAGTACTTC

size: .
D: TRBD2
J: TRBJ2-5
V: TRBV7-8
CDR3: CASRAGFQETQYF
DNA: TGTGCCAGCAGAGCGGGGTTCCAAGAGACCCAGTACTTC

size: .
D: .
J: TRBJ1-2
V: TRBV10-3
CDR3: CATRGRQEGGDYGYTF
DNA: TGTGCCACCCGGGGGAGGCAGGAAGGCGGGGACTATGGCTACACCTTC

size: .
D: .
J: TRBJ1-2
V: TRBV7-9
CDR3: CASSPSGDYGYTF
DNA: TGTGCCAGCAGCCCGTCCGGGGACTATGGCTACACCTTC

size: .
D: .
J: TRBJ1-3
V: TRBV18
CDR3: CASSPRGSGNTIYF
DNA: TGTGCCAGCTCACCGCGGGGGTCTGGAAACACCATATATTTT

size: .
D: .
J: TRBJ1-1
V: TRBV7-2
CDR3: CASSLVSRGETEAFF
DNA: TGTGCCAGCAGCTTAGTCTCTCGTGGGGAGACTGAAGCTTTCTTT

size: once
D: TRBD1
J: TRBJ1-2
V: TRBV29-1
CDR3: CSVRPWDRGNGNYGYTF
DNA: TGCAGCGTCCGTCCCTGGGACAGGGGAAATGGGAACTATGGCTACACCTTC

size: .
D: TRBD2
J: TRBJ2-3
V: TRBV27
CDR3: CASSSFLAGGRQGTQYF
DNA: TGTGCCAGCAGTTCTTTCCTGGCGGGGGGTCGACAAGGTACGCAGTATTTT

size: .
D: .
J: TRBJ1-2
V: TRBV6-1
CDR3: CASSEVAGANYGYTF
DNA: TGTGCCAGCAGTGAAGTGGCAGGGGCTAACTATGGCTACACCTTC

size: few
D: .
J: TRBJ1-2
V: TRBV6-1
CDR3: CASRLRDTGYGYTF
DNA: TGTGCCAGCAGACTCCGGGACACCGGCTATGGCTACACCTTC

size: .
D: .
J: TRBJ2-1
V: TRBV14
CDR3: CASSQDSGLGRDEQFF
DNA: TGTGCCAGCAGCCAAGATTCGGGCTTAGGGAGAGATGAGCAGTTCTTC

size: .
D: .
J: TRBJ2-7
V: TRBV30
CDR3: CAWSALVTEPYEQYF
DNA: TGTGCCTGGAGTGCGTTAGTGACAGAGCCCTACGAGCAGTACTTC

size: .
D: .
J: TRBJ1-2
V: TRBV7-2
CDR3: CASSLGHANYGYTF
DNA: TGTGCCAGCAGCTTAGGACACGCTAACTATGGCTACACCTTC

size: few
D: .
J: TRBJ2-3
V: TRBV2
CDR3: CASSLGAADTQYF
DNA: TGTGCCAGCAGTCTGGGGGCGGCAGATACGCAGTATTTT

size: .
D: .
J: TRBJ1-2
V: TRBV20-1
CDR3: CSARDPGHLF
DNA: TGCAGTGCTAGAGACCCGGGACACCTCTTC

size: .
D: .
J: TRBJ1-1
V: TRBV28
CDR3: CASSLNQGNTEAFF
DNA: TGTGCCAGCAGTTTAAACCAGGGAAACACTGAAGCTTTCTTT

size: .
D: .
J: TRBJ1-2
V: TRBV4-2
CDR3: CASSQYGGGARNGYTF
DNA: TGTGCCAGCAGCCAATACGGGGGGGGTGCTCGTAATGGCTACACCTTC

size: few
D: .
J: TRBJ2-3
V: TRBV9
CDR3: CASSVDGRVSTDTQYF
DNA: TGTGCCAGCAGCGTAGATGGCAGGGTTTCCACAGATACGCAGTATTTT